Listed below are T cell receptor beta chains from one sample, sequenced in a study of cytomegalovirus exposure and HLA in healthy donors. TCRdb's copy holds only in-frame clones and misses some; the assay was immunoSEQ multiplex PCR. This sample yields under 200,000 clones, of which 80% to 90% are seen a single time; about 10% belongs to the top ten. The sample comprised PBMCs. Receptors originate from a man in his fifties in good health and CMV-seropositive. Each CDR3 is given with its conserved first and last residue. Fields, in order: J gene, clone size, D gene, V gene, CDR3 length, CDR3 DNA, CDR3 protein. A D gene is named only where the DNA matches it firmly. A row's size may be missing; if present it is once, few, many or a size class.

J gene: TRBJ2-7; clone size: NA; D gene: TRBD1; V gene: TRBV7-9; CDR3 length: 17; CDR3 DNA: TGTGCCAGCAGCTTAAGGACAGGGTCCCCCCAGGATTACGAGCAGTACTTC; CDR3 protein: CASSLRTGSPQDYEQYF
J gene: TRBJ2-7; clone size: once; D gene: TRBD2; V gene: TRBV5-1; CDR3 length: 15; CDR3 DNA: TGCGCCAGCAGCTTGGGCCCGGGAGGCACCTACGAGCAGTACTTC; CDR3 protein: CASSLGPGGTYEQYF
J gene: TRBJ2-2; clone size: NA; D gene: TRBD2; V gene: TRBV7-9; CDR3 length: 16; CDR3 DNA: TGTGCCAGCAGCTTAGTTATAGCGGGAGTTACCGGGGAGCTGTTTTTT; CDR3 protein: CASSLVIAGVTGELFF
J gene: TRBJ2-7; clone size: NA; D gene: TRBD2; V gene: TRBV10-3; CDR3 length: 16; CDR3 DNA: TGTGCCATCAGTGAGGCTAGCGGGGGTAGCTCCTACGAGCAGTACTTC; CDR3 protein: CAISEASGGSSYEQYF
J gene: TRBJ1-2; clone size: NA; D gene: NA; V gene: TRBV15; CDR3 length: 14; CDR3 DNA: TGTGCCACCAGCAGAGATCGGGTAAACTATGGCTACACCTTC; CDR3 protein: CATSRDRVNYGYTF
J gene: TRBJ1-4; clone size: NA; D gene: TRBD1; V gene: TRBV4-1; CDR3 length: 14; CDR3 DNA: TGCGCCAGCAGCTACGGACAGGGAATACGGAAACTGTTTTTT; CDR3 protein: CASSYGQGIRKLFF
J gene: TRBJ2-3; clone size: NA; D gene: NA; V gene: TRBV28; CDR3 length: 13; CDR3 DNA: TGTGCGATACAGATGCCTCTCACAGATACGCAGTATTTT; CDR3 protein: CAIQMPLTDTQYF
J gene: TRBJ2-3; clone size: NA; D gene: TRBD1; V gene: TRBV2; CDR3 length: 12; CDR3 DNA: TGTGCCAGCAGCGGAACAGGGGACACGCAGTATTTT; CDR3 protein: CASSGTGDTQYF
J gene: TRBJ2-1; clone size: NA; D gene: TRBD2; V gene: TRBV25-1; CDR3 length: 15; CDR3 DNA: TGTGCCAGCAGTGAAACTAGCGGACTGGGGAATGAGCAGTTCTTC; CDR3 protein: CASSETSGLGNEQFF
J gene: TRBJ1-5; clone size: NA; D gene: NA; V gene: TRBV5-8; CDR3 length: 15; CDR3 DNA: TGTGCCAGCAGCTTGGGTGGAGGCCGTGGTCAGCCCCAGCATTTT; CDR3 protein: CASSLGGGRGQPQHF
J gene: TRBJ2-1; clone size: NA; D gene: NA; V gene: TRBV7-2; CDR3 length: 13; CDR3 DNA: TGTGCCAGCAGCCTAACGACCTACAATGAGCAGTTCTTC; CDR3 protein: CASSLTTYNEQFF
J gene: TRBJ1-1; clone size: once; D gene: NA; V gene: TRBV4-3; CDR3 length: 16; CDR3 DNA: TGCGCCAGCAGCCATTACCCATCGACTGAATTTGAAGGTTCGGTCTTT; CDR3 protein: CASSHYPSTEFEGSVF
J gene: TRBJ2-2; clone size: NA; D gene: NA; V gene: TRBV21-1; CDR3 length: 17; CDR3 DNA: TGTGCCAGCAGCAAATGGTGGGGGCGCGAAAACACCGGGGAGCTGTTTTTT; CDR3 protein: CASSKWWGRENTGELFF
J gene: TRBJ1-6; clone size: NA; D gene: NA; V gene: TRBV6-1; CDR3 length: 15; CDR3 DNA: TGTGCCAGCGTTTGGGCGGGGCCCGGGAATTCACCCCTCCACTTT; CDR3 protein: CASVWAGPGNSPLHF